This TCR beta chain was sequenced during a study of shared clonotypes between healthy human individuals. Study information: A donor's plate count was three for CD4 naive and three for CD4 memory; CD8 naive had two and CD8 memory one. Findings and caveats of the study: Blood was the sole source, and tissue repertoires probably differ.

Trimming shortened V by 4 bases and J by 2 bases, and 16 bases separated the two germline ends. CDR1 SGDLS and CDR2 YYNGEE come from the germline V gene. CDR3 length equals 15 residues. Regarding this clone: The antigen remains undetermined.

Assay runs were performed at deep level. Clones were sequenced by immunoSEQ multiplex PCR, and TCRdb holds only the in-frame ones, with some missing. The sample holds 2 million to 2.5 million clones; approximately 94% are singletons and the top ten take around 0.13%. The chain uses TRBV9 and TRBJ2-7; D is ambiguous. The TCR comes from a man aged 18 to 29 in good health. The specimen was naive CD4+ T cells sorted from blood. Subset defined: CD45RA+ positively selected. CDR3 nucleotides: TGTGCCAGCAGCCCGGCATCTAATCCGGCCTACGAGCAGTACTTC. Amino acid sequence: CASSPASNPAYEQYF.